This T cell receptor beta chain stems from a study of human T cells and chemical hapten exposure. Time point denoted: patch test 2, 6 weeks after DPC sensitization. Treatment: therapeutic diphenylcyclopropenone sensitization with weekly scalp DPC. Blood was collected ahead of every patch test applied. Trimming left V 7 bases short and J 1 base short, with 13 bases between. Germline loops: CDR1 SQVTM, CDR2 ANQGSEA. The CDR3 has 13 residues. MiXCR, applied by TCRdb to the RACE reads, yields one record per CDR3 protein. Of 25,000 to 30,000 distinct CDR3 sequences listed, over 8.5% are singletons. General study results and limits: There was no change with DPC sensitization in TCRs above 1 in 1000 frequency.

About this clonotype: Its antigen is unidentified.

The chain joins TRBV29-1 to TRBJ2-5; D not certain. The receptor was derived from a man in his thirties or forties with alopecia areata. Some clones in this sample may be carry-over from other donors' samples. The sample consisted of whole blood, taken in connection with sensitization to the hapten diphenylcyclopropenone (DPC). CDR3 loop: CSAGLKSQETQYF. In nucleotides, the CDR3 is TGCAGCGCCGGTTTAAAGAGCCAAGAGACCCAGTACTTC.